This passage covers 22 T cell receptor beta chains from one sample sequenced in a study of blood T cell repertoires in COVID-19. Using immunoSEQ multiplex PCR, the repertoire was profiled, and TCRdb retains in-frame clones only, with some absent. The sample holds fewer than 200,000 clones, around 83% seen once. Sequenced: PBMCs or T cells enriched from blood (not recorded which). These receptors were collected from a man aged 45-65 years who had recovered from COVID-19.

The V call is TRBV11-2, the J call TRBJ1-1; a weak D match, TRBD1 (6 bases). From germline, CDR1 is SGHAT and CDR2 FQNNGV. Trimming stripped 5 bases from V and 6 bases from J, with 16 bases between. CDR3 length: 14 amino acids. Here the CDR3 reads CASSRDRSPPEAFF. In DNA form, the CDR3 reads TGTGCCAGCAGCCGCGACAGGTCTCCCCCTGAAGCTTTCTTT.

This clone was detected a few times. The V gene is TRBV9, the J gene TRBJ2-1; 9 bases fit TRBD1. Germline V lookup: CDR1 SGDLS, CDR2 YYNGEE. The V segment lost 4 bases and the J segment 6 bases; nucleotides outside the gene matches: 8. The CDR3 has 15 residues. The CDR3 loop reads CASSLGQGGVNEQFF. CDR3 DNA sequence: TGTGCCAGCAGCCTGGGACAGGGAGGGGTCAATGAGCAGTTCTTC.

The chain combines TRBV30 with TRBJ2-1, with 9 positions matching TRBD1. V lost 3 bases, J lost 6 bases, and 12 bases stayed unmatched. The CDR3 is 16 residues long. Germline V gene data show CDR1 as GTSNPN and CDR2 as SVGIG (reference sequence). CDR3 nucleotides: TGTGCCTGGAGACCCCTCCCGGGACAGGGACCCAATGAGCAGTTCTTC. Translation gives CAWRPLPGQGPNEQFF.

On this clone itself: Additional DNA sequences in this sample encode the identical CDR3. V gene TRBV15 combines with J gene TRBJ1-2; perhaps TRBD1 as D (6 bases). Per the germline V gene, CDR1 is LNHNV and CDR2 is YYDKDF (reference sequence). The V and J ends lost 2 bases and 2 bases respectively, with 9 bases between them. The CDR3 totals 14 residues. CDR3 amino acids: CATSRRTANYGYTF. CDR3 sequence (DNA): TGTGCCACCAGCAGACGGACAGCCAACTATGGCTACACCTTC.

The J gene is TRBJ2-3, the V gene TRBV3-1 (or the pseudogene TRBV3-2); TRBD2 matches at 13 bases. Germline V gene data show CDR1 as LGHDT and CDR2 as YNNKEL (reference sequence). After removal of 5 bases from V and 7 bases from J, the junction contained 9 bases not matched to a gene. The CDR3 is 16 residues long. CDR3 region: CASSKTSGGPSHTQYF. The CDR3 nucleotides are TGTGCCAGCAGCAAGACTAGCGGGGGGCCCTCACATACGCAGTATTTT.

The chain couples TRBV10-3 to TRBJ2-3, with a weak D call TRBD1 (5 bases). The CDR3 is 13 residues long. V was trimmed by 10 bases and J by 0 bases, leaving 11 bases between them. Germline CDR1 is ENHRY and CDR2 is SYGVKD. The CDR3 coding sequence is TGTGCCACCACAGGTTATAGCACAGATACGCAGTATTTT. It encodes CATTGYSTDTQYF.

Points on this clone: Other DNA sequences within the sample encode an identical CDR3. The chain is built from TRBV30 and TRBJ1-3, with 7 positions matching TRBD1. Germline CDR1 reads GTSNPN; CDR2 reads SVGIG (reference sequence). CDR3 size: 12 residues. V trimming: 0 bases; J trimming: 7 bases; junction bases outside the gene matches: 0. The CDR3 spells CAWSVQGNTIYF. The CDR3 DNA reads TGTGCCTGGAGTGTACAGGGGAACACCATATATTTT.

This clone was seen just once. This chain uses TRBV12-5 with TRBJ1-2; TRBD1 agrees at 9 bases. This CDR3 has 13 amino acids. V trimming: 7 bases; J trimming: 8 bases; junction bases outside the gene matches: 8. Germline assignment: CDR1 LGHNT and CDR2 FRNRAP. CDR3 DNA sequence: TGTGCTAGTGTTCGGGACAGGGTCTTCGGCTACACCTTC. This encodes CASVRDRVFGYTF.

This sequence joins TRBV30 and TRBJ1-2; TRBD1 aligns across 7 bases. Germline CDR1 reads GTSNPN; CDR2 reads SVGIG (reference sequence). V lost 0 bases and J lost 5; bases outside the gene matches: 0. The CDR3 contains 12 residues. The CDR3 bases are TGTGCCTGGAGTGTACAGGGGTATGGCTACACCTTC. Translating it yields CAWSVQGYGYTF.

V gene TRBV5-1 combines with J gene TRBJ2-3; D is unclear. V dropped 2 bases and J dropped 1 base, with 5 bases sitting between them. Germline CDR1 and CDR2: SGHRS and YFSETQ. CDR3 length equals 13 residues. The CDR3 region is CASSFPGTDTQYF. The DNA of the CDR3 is TGCGCCAGCAGCTTTCCGGGCACAGATACGCAGTATTTT.

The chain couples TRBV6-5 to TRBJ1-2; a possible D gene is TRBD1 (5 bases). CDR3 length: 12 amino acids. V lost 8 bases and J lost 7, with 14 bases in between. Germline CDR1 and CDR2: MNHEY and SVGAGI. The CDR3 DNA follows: TGTGCCAGCGCAAGCTTCGGGGGTGGCTACACCTTC. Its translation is CASASFGGGYTF.

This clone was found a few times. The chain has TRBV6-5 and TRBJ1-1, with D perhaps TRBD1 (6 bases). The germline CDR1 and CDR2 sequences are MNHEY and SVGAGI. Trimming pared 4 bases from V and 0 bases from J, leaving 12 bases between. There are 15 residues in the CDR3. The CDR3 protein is CASSLQGQLNTEAFF. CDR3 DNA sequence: TGTGCCAGCAGTTTACAGGGTCAACTGAACACTGAAGCTTTCTTT.

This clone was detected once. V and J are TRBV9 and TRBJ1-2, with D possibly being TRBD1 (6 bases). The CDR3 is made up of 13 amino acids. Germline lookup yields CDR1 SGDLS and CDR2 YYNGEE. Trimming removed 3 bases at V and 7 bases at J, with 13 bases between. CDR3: CASSDLRGGGYTF. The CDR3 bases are TGTGCCAGCAGCGACCTTAGGGGGGGTGGCTACACCTTC.

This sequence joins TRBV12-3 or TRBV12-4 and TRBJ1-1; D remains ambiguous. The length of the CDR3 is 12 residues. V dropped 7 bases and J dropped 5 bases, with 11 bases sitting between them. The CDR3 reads CASTPTGTEAFF. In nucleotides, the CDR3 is TGTGCCAGCACCCCCACGGGAACTGAAGCTTTCTTT.

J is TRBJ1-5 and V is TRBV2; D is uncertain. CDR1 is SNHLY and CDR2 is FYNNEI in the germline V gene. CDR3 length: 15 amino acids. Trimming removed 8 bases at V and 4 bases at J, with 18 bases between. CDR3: CASQPRTGGNQPQHF. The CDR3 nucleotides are TGTGCCAGCCAGCCTCGGACCGGCGGGAATCAGCCCCAGCATTTT.

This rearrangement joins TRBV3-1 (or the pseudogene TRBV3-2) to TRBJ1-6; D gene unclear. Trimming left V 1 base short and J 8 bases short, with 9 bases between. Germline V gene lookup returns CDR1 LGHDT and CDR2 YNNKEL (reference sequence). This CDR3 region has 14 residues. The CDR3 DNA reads TGTGCCAGCAGCCAAGTCGAGGGATATTCACCCCTCCACTTT. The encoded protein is CASSQVEGYSPLHF.

For the CDR3, the DNA is TGTGCCAGTAGTCCCCTACAGGGTACAAATTCACCCCTCCACTTT. Its protein product is CASSPLQGTNSPLHF. V usage is TRBV19 and J usage is TRBJ1-6; weak D call: TRBD1 (6 bases). Germline CDR1 and CDR2: LNHDA and SQIVND (reference sequence). CDR3 length: 15 residues. Between the trimmed V and J ends, which lost 5 bases and 7 bases, there was a span of 15 bases.

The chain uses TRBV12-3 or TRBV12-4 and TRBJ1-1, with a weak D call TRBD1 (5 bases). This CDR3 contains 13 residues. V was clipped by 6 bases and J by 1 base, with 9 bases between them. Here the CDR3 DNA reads TGTGCCAGCAGGATCGACAGGAACACTGAAGCTTTCTTT. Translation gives CASRIDRNTEAFF.

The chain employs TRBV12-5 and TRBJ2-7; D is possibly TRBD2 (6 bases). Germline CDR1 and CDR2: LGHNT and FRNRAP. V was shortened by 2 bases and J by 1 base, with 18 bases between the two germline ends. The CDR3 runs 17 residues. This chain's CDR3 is CASGLLPAGSGSYEQYF. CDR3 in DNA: TGTGCTAGTGGTTTGCTCCCCGCGGGTAGCGGTTCCTACGAGCAGTACTTC. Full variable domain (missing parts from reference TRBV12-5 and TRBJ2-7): DARVTQTPRHKVTEMGQEVTMRCQPILGHNTVFWYRQTMMQGLELLAYFRNRAPLDDSGMPKDRFSAEMPDATLATLKIQPSEPRDSAVYFCASGLLPAGSGSYEQYFGPGTRLTVT.

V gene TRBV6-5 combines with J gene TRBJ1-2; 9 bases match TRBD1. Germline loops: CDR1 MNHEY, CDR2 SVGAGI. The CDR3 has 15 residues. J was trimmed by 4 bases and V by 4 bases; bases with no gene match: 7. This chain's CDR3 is CASSFPGQGSYGYTF. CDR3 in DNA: TGTGCCAGCAGTTTTCCGGGACAGGGATCCTATGGCTACACCTTC.

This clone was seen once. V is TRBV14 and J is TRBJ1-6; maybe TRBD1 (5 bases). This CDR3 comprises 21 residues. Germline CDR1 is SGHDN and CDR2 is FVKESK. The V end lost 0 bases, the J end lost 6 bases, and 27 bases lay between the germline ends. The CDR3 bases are TGTGCCAGCAGCCAAGACGGTTTCCCCGGGTCAGCAAAGGGGATTAATTCACCCCTCCACTTT. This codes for CASSQDGFPGSAKGINSPLHF. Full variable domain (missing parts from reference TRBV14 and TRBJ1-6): EAGVTQFPSHSVIEKGQTVTLRCDPISGHDNLYWYRRVMGKEIKFLLHFVKESKQDESGMPNNRFLAERTGGTYSTLKVQPAELEDSGVYFCASSQDGFPGSAKGINSPLHFGNGTRLTVT.

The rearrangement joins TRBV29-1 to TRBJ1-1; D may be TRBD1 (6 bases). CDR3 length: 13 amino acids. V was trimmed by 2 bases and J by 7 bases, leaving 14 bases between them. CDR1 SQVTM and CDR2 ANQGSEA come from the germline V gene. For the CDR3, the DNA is TGCAGCGTTGAACGGAAGGGGGGGAGTGAAGCTTTCTTT. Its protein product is CSVERKGGSEAFF.